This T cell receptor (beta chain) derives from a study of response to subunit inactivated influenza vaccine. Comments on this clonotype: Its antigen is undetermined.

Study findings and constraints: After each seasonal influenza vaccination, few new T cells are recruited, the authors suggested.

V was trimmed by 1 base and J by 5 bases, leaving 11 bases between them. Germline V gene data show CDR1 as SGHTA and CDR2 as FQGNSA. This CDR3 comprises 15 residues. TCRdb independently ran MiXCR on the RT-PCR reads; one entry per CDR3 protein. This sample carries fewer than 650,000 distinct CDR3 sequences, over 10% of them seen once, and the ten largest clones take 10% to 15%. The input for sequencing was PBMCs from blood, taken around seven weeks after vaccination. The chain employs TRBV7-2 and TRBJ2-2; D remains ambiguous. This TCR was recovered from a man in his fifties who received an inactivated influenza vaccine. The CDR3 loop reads CASSLGWVGTGELFF. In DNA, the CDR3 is TGTGCCAGCAGCTTAGGATGGGTTGGTACCGGGGAGCTGTTTTTT.